This T cell receptor (beta chain) was recovered during a study of OX40 agonist ivuxolimab in advanced cancers. Turning to this clone: No antigen is known for it.

V dropped 6 bases and J dropped 1 base, with 3 bases sitting between them. CDR1 SNHLY and CDR2 FYNNEI come from the germline V gene. The CDR3 spans 11 residues. Some clones are missing from TCRdb's copy, which holds only in-frame ones; the method was immunoSEQ multiplex PCR. The sample includes over 10,000 clones, around 70% of them seen just once. If patients had autoimmune disease history or systemic immunosuppression, they were excluded. General study findings and limits: No determination was made of the antigen specificity of the expanded peripheral T cells.

The starting material was CD4+ or CD8+ T cells sorted from blood, obtained in a trial of the OX40 agonist ivuxolimab. The TCR comes from an adult with an advanced solid tumor such as melanoma, head and neck, liver or kidney cancer. This chain links TRBV2 with TRBJ1-1; D remains ambiguous. CDR3 region: CASRRNTEAFF. Written as DNA, the CDR3 is TGTGCCAGCAGGCGGAACACTGAAGCTTTCTTT.